The T cell receptor (beta chain) under discussion was sequenced for a study of blood T cell repertoires in COVID-19. Study background: From the United States, Italy and Spain came samples of acute and convalescent COVID-19. The analysed material was cDNA or gDNA that came from T cells, B-cell-depleted T cells, or PBMCs.

The CDR3 length is 14 residues. Trimming took 6 bases from V and 5 from J, leaving 16 bases between them. Germline CDR1 is SNHLY and CDR2 is FYNNEI. In the authors' methods: The authors estimated nucleated cell counts from reference gene primer amplification. This table comes from immunoSEQ multiplex PCR, and its TCRdb copy is limited to in-frame clones, with some not included. That table supplies the V and J calls and clone size; D and trimming were determined from the DNA. This table holds about 280,000 clones, nearly 90% found once. This sequence joins TRBV2 and TRBJ1-2, with D perhaps TRBD1 (6 bases). The clonotype was recovered from a young man with active or convalescent COVID-19. Sequencing was performed on peripheral blood. The CDR3 loop reads CASSPGGAGYGYTF. The CDR3 DNA reads TGTGCCAGCAGCCCGGGGGGGGCAGGGTATGGCTACACCTTC.